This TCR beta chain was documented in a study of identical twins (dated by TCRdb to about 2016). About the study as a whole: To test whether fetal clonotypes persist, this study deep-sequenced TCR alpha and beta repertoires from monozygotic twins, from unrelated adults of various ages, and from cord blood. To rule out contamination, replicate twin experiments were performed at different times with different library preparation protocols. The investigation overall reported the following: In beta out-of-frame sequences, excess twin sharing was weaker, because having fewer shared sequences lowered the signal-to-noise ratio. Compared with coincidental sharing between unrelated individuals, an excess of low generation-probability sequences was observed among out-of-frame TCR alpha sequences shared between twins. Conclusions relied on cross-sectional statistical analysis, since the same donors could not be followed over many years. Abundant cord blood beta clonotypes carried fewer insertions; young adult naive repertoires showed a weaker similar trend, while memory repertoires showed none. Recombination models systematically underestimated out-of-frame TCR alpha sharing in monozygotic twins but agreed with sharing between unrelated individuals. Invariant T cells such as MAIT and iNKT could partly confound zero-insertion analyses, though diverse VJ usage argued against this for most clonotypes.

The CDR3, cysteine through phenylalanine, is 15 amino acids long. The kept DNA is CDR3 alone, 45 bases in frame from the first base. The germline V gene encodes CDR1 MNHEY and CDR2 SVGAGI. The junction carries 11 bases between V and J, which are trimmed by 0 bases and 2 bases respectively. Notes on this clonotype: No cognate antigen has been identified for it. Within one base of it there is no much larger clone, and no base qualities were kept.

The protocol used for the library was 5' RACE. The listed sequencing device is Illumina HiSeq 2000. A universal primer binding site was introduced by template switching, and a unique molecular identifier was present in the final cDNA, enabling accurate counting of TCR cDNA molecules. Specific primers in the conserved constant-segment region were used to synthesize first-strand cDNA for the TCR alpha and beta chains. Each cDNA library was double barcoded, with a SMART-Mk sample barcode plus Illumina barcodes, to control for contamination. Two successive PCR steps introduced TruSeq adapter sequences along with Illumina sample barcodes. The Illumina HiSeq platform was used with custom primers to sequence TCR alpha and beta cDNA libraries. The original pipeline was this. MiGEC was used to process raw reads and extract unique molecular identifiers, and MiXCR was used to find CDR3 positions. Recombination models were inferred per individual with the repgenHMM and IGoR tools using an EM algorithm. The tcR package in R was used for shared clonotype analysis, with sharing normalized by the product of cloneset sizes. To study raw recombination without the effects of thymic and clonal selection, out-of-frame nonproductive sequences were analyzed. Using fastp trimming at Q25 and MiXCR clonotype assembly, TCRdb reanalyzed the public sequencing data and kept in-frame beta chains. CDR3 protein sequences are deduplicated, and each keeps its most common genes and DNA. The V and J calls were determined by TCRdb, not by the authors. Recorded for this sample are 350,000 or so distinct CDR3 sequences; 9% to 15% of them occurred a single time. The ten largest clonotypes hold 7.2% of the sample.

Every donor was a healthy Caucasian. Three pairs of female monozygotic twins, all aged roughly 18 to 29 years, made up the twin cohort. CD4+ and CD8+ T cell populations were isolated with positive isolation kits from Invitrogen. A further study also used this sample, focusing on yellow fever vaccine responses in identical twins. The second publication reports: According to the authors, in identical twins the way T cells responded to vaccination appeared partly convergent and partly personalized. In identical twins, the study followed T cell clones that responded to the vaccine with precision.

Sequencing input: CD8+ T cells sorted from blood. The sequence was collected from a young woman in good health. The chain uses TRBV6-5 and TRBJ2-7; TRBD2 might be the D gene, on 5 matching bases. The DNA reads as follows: TGTGCCAGCAGTTACTCGAGTAGCGATACCTACGAGCAGTACTTC. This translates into CASSYSSSDTYEQYF.